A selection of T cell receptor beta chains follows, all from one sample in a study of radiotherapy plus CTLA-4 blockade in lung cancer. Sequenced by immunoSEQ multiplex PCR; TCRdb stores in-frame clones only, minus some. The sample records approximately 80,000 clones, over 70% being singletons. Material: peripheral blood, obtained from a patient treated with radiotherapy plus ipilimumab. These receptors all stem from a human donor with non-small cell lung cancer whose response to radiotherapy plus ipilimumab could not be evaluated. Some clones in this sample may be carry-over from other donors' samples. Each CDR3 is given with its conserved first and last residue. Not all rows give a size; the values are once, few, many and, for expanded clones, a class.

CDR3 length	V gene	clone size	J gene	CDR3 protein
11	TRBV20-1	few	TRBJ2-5	CSTPDGETQYF
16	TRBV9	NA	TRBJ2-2	CASSVGGSLSAGELFF
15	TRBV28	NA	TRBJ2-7	CASSLRDRGPYEQYF
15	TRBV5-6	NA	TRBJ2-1	CASSSRGHHPAEQFF
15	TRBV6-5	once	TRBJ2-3	CASSLLGTSTDTQYF
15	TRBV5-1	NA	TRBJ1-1	CASSLGGQGNTEAFF
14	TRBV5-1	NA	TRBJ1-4	CASSIGQGRERLFF
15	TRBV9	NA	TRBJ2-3	CASSASSTGSDTQYF
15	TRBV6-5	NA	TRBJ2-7	CASSYRDRGTYEQYF
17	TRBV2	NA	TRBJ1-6	CASSAQGIGSYNSPLHF
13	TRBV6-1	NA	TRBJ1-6	CASSPTGNSPLHF
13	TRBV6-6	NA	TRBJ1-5	CASSGAPNQPQHF
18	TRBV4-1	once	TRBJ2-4	CASSQEFRGGLAKNIQYF
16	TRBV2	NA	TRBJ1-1	CASSEVDRALNTEAFF
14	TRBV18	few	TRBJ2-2	CASSTTMEAGELFF
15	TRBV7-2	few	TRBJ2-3	CASSPWTSSTDTQYF
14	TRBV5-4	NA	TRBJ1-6	CASSAGQVNSPLHF
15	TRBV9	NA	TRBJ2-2	CASSRTSGVPDELFF
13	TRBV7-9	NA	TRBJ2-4	CASSTRQDNIQYF
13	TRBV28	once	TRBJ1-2	CAIGQGEIYGYTF
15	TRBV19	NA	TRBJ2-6	CASSPRTAGANVLTF
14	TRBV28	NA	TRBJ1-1	CASREQGMRTEAFF
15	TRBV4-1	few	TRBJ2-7	CASSQDRGFSYEQYF
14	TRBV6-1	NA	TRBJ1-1	CASSEGLGGPEAFF
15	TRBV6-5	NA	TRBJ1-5	CASSYRWGGWGPQHF
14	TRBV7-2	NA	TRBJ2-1	CASSARDFYNEQFF